This TCR beta chain came from a study of blood T cell repertoires in COVID-19. Overall study: Samples came from the United States, Italy and Spain, spanning acute and convalescent COVID-19.

CDR1 and CDR2 (germline): SEHNR, FQNEAQ (reference sequence). V dropped 5 bases and J dropped 0 bases, with 11 bases sitting between them. This CDR3 has 15 amino acids. In the original processing: Estimated nucleated cell counts came from reference gene primer amplification. The repertoire was sequenced with immunoSEQ multiplex PCR; TCRdb's copy has only in-frame clones and lacks some. V and J calls and clone size come straight from that table; D and trimming were deduced from the DNA. The sample lists over 200,000 clones; roughly 86% were seen once. The V gene is TRBV7-9, the J gene TRBJ2-4; TRBD1 might be the D (6 bases). The sequenced material came from peripheral blood. The receptor's source is a woman in her twenties or thirties who had recovered from COVID-19. The CDR3 sequence: CASSPTGEAKNIQYF. CDR3 coding DNA: TGTGCCAGCAGCCCGACAGGCGAAGCCAAAAACATTCAGTACTTC.